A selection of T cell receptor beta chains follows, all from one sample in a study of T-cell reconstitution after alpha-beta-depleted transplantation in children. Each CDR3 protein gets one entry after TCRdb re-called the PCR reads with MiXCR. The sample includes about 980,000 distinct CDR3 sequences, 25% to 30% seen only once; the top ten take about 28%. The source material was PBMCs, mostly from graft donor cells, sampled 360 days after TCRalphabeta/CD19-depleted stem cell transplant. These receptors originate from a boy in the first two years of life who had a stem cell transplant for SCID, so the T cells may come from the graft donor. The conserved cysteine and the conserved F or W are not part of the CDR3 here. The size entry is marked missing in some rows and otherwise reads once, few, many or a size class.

ASSQGSNAAKRVYEQY	TRBV3-1	TRBJ2-7	NA
ASSFYGATNEKLF	TRBV12-3/TRBV12-4	TRBJ1-4	NA
ASSQDLVQTYEQY	TRBV4-2	TRBJ2-7	few
ASSPIDRGTDTQY	TRBV28	TRBJ2-3	many
SARDWDARGTGELF	TRBV20-1	TRBJ2-2	NA
AISESAVSYEQY	TRBV10-3	TRBJ2-7	once
SAGTGGRSYEQY	TRBV20-1	TRBJ2-7	NA
ASSVGGGLNTGELF	TRBV9	TRBJ2-2	NA
ASSESRPSQNTEAF	TRBV6-1	TRBJ1-1	NA
ASSPRPIDLLITDTQY	TRBV11-1	TRBJ2-3	NA
ASSQARDFSYEQY	TRBV4-3	TRBJ2-7	many
ASLSGGLAGELF	TRBV6-1	TRBJ2-2	few
ASSYTGTGLGNEQF	TRBV5-1	TRBJ2-1	NA
ASSQRTDYNEQF	TRBV4-2	TRBJ2-1	few
ATSRDLVRGEQF	TRBV15	TRBJ2-1	NA